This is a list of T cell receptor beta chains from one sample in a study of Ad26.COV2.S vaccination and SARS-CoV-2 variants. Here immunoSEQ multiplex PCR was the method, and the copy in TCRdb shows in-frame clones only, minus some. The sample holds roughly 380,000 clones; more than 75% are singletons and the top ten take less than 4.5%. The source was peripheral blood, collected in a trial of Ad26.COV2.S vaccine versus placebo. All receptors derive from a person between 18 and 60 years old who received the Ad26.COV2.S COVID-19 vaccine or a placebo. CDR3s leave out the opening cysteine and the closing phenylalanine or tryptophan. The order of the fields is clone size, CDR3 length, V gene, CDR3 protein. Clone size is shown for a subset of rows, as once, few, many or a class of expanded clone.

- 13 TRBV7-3 ASSPGGGLRETQY
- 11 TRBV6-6 ASNKHSNTEAF
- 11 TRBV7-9 ASGYGSIYEQY
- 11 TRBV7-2 ASSLGPGNEQY
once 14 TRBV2 ASSTRGTDLVTEAF
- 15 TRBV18 ASSSAPPGQINYGYT
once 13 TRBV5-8 ASSLEAGWEGEQY
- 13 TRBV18 ASSPGQGNNEKLF
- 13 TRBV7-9 ASSLFSGVSYEQY
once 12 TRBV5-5 ASSQQGAADTQY
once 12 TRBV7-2 ASSLDWGQETQY
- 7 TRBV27 ASGPEQY
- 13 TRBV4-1 ASSPGLRDWGTQY
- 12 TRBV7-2 ASSLGLIDQPQH
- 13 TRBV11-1 ASSLSGGTQETQY
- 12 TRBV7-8 ASSLQGSNYGYT
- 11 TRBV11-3 ASSSETGNEQF
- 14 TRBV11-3 ASSSPTGGPYNEQF
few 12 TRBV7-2 ASSLGFNPGEQY
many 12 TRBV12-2 ASRPGVFYYEQY
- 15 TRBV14 ASSRRLAGIITDTQY
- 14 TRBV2 ASSEADRAGTDTQY
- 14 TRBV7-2 ASSLAWQGGTDTQY
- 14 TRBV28 ASKGTGTVFLDEQF
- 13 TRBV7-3 ASSSDAGGLNEQF
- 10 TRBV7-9 ASHNRVYEQY
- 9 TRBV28 ASTPFEKLF
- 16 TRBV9 ASSVSGGGVTATDTQY
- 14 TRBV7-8 ASSLDEILAKNIQY
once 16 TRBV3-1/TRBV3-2 ASSQEPAGGPSTDTQY
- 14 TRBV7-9 ASSPSDRVRRNEQF
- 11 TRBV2 ASTVGQLRGYT
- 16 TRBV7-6 ASSLSGQGDPNSYEQY
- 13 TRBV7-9 ASSLKEVLYNEQF
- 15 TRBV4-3 ASSQDHFLSNTGELF
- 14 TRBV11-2 ASSLEASGGAAEQF
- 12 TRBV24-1 ATGRPTNTGELF
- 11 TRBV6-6 ASSSRVNTEAF
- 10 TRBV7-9 ASSRGAQGGF
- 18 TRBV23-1 ASSHCKPAGTGNPGNTIY
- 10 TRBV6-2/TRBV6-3 ASSSTGQPQH